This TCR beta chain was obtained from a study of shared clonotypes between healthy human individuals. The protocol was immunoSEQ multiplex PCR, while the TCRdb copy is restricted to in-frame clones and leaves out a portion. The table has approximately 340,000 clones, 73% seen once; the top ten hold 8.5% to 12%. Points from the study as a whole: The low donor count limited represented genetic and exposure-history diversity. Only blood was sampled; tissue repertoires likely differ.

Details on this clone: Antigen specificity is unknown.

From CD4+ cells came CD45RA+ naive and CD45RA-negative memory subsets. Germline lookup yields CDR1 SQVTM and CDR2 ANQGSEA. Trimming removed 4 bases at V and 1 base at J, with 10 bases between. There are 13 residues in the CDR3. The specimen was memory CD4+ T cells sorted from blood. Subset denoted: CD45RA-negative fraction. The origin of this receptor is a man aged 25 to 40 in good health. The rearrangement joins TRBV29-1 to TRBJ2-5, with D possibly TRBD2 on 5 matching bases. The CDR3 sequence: CSVVRTSQETQYF. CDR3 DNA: TGCAGCGTTGTTAGGACTTCCCAAGAGACCCAGTACTTC.